The present TCR beta chain was sequenced within a study of blood T cell repertoires in COVID-19. Study-level background: T cells, B-cell-depleted T cells, or PBMCs provided the cDNA or gDNA that served as material.

Methods used by the authors: Amplified reference gene primers provided the basis for estimating nucleated cell counts. TCRdb keeps only in-frame clones here, not all; method: immunoSEQ multiplex PCR. V and J calls and clone size follow that table, whereas D and trimming were derived from the DNA. The sample consists of 250,000 or so clones, about nine tenths of them appearing once. Trimming shortened V by 1 base and J by 2 bases, and 13 bases separated the two germline ends. Germline values: CDR1 KGHSH, CDR2 LQKENI. CDR3 length: 16 amino acids. This receptor was identified in a man in his forties who had recovered from COVID-19. The chain couples TRBV18 to TRBJ2-3, with D possibly matching TRBD1 (6 bases). The sample taken for sequencing was PBMCs or T cells enriched from blood (not recorded which). The CDR3 region has the DNA TGTGCCAGCTCACCACGGAACAGGGTTCTCACAGATACGCAGTATTTT. This sequence encodes CASSPRNRVLTDTQYF.